Below, 19 T cell receptor beta chains from the same sample are listed, as sequenced in a study of cytotoxic CD8 clonotypes in ibrutinib-treated CLL. Sequencing used immunoSEQ multiplex PCR; TCRdb keeps in-frame clones, though not all of them. The sample contains 200,000 to 250,000 clones, over 65% of which appear only once. The sample here was PBMCs, taken after 12 months of ibrutinib treatment. Source of these receptors: a human donor with chronic lymphocytic leukemia.

This chain links TRBV27 with TRBJ2-7, with 8 positions matching TRBD2. V dropped 2 bases and J dropped 0; count of bases not matched to a gene: 6. CDR1 is MNHEY and CDR2 is SMNVEV in the germline V gene (reference sequence). There are 16 residues in the CDR3. This CDR3 is CASSLAGSGASYEQYF. The CDR3 nucleotides are TGTGCCAGCAGTTTAGCTGGTAGCGGGGCCTCCTACGAGCAGTACTTC.

The sample holds a few counts of this clone. The same CDR3 also results from other DNA sequences found in this sample. The V call is TRBV6-5, the J call TRBJ1-2; D not resolved. CDR3 length: 11 amino acids. Germline V CDR1 and CDR2: MNHEY, SVGAGI. The V end was cut by 2 bases, the J end by 7 bases, with 5 bases between. CDR3 region: CASSYRGGYTF. The CDR3 nucleotides read TGTGCCAGCAGTTACCGTGGTGGCTACACCTTC.

The chain combines TRBV7-9 with TRBJ2-7, with D maybe TRBD1 (6 bases). With 0 bases removed from V and 10 bases from J, the gap between germline ends came to 13 bases. The CDR3 runs to 13 residues. CDR1 and CDR2 from the germline V gene are SEHNR and FQNEAQ (reference sequence). DNA for the CDR3: TGTGCCAGCAGCTTAGCGATGGGGGCCACTCAGTACTTC. Protein sequence: CASSLAMGATQYF. Full variable domain (remainder filled in from reference TRBV7-9 and TRBJ2-7): DTGVSQNPRHKITKRGQNVTFRCDPISEHNRLYWYRQTLGQGPEFLTYFQNEAQLEKSRLLSDRFSAERPKGSFSTLEIQRTEQGDSAMYLCASSLAMGATQYFGPGTRLTVT.

This sequence joins TRBV19 and TRBJ2-4; 7 bases align to TRBD1. Germline V gene sequence: CDR1 LNHDA, CDR2 SQIVND (reference sequence). Trimming cost V 5 bases and J 1 base; bases outside gene matches: 2. The CDR3 runs to 14 residues. CDR3 bases: TGTGCCAGTAGTCACAGGGGTGCCAAAAACATTCAGTACTTC. Protein product: CASSHRGAKNIQYF.

This chain connects TRBV7-2 to TRBJ1-1; D is ambiguous. Trimming cost V 5 bases and J 5 bases, with 15 bases left between them. Germline assignment: CDR1 SGHTA and CDR2 FQGNSA. The CDR3 runs 14 residues. CDR3 residues: CASSPNGRATEAFF. The CDR3 region has the DNA TGTGCCAGCAGCCCGAACGGCAGAGCAACTGAAGCTTTCTTT.

The chain joins TRBV28 to TRBJ2-7, with TRBD1 identical over 10 bases. Trimming took 6 bases from V and 5 from J; bases not matched to a gene: 7. This CDR3 has 14 amino acids. The germline V gene has CDR1 MDHEN and CDR2 SYDVKM. CDR3 residues: CASRLTGGKDEQYF. CDR3 DNA sequence: TGTGCCAGCAGGCTGACAGGGGGCAAGGACGAGCAGTACTTC. Variable domain in full (rest from reference TRBV28 and TRBJ2-7): DVKVTQSSRYLVKRTGEKVFLECVQDMDHENMFWYRQDPGLGLRLIYFSYDVKMKEKGDIPEGYSVSREKKERFSLILESASTNQTSMYLCASRLTGGKDEQYFGPGTRLTVT.

Here the CDR3 DNA reads TGTGCCAGCAGCTTGATAGCGGTCCAAGAGACCCAGTACTTC. This gives the protein CASSLIAVQETQYF. The chain joins TRBV5-4 to TRBJ2-5; the D gene is possibly TRBD2 (6 bases). The CDR3 totals 14 residues. V dropped 1 base and J dropped 1 base, with 8 bases sitting between them. Germline loops: CDR1 SGHNT, CDR2 YYREEE (reference sequence).

CDR3 coding DNA: TGTGCCAGCAGTTTATCGAGGCAGGCCAATCAGCCCCAGCATTTT. It codes for CASSLSRQANQPQHF. The genes are TRBV27 and TRBJ1-5; no definite D call. From germline, CDR1 is MNHEY and CDR2 SMNVEV (reference sequence). V lost 0 bases to trimming and J lost 3 bases, with 9 bases between them. The CDR3 spans 15 residues.

This clone was observed a handful of times. The genes are TRBV28 and TRBJ2-5; 8 nucleotides line up with TRBD1. CDR1 is MDHEN and CDR2 is SYDVKM in the germline V gene. CDR3 size: 16 residues. J lost 2 bases, V lost 5 bases, and 10 bases had no gene match. The CDR3 protein is CASSPGQGGLQETQYF. CDR3 DNA: TGTGCCAGCAGTCCCGGACAGGGAGGCTTGCAAGAGACCCAGTACTTC.

The J gene is TRBJ1-4, the V gene TRBV5-1; unclear D gene. Germline assignment: CDR1 SGHRS and CDR2 YFSETQ. There are 14 residues in the CDR3. V was clipped by 2 bases and J by 0 bases, with 5 bases between them. CDR3 bases: TGCGCCAGCAGCTTACGGTCAACTAATGAAAAACTGTTTTTT. It encodes CASSLRSTNEKLFF.

CDR3 nucleotides: TGTGCCAGCAGGGGGGAGTCCTACGAGCAGTACTTC. This translates into CASRGESYEQYF. The chain has TRBV7-2 and TRBJ2-7; D may correspond to TRBD1 or TRBD2 (5 bases each). The CDR3 totals 12 residues. V was pared by 6 bases and J by 1 base, with 7 bases between. Looked up from germline, CDR1 is SGHTA and CDR2 is FQGNSA.

The chain is built from TRBV18 and TRBJ1-2, with 10 bases that match TRBD1. J lost 0 bases, V lost 4 bases, and 8 bases had no gene match. Germline V gives CDR1 KGHSH, CDR2 LQKENI. The CDR3 is 17 amino acids. CDR3 residues: CASSLSGQGTANYGYTF. CDR3 bases: TGTGCCAGCTCACTCTCGGGACAGGGGACAGCTAACTATGGCTACACCTTC.

This clone was seen a handful of times. The J gene is TRBJ2-5, the V gene TRBV2; 8 nucleotides align to TRBD1. Germline values: CDR1 SNHLY, CDR2 FYNNEI. The CDR3 runs 14 residues. With 5 bases clipped from V and 5 bases from J, the junction kept 7 bases outside the gene matches. CDR3 region: CASSYGQGGETQYF. CDR3 nucleotides: TGTGCCAGCAGTTACGGACAGGGAGGTGAGACCCAGTACTTC.

The gene calls are TRBV9 and TRBJ2-7; D is possibly TRBD2 (7 bases). The CDR3 spans 15 residues. Per the germline V gene, CDR1 is SGDLS and CDR2 is YYNGEE. V lost 3 bases to trimming and J lost 2 bases, with 15 bases between them. The CDR3 DNA reads as TGTGCCAGCAGCGCCCGTTGGGGGGGCCCCTACGAGCAGTACTTC. Protein: CASSARWGGPYEQYF.

The chain uses TRBV30 and TRBJ2-1, with D possibly matching TRBD1 (6 bases). The CDR3 has 17 amino acids. Trimming took off 0 bases at V and 9 bases at J, with 24 bases between the two ends. Germline values: CDR1 GTSNPN, CDR2 SVGIG (reference sequence). CDR3 nucleotides: TGTGCCTGGAGTGTACGGTTCGCGGCAGGGGTAGCGATTGAGCAGTTCTTC. Residues: CAWSVRFAAGVAIEQFF.

The rearrangement links TRBV6-5 to TRBJ2-7; D remains unclear. The germline V gene has CDR1 MNHEY and CDR2 SVGAGI. This CDR3 comprises 11 residues. V lost 6 bases and J 7 bases, leaving 10 bases between the germline ends. This CDR3 is CASSNTREQYF. CDR3 bases: TGTGCCAGCAGCAACACCCGGGAGCAGTACTTC.

There are a few counts of this clone. The V call is TRBV9, the J call TRBJ1-1; D ambiguous. CDR1 and CDR2 from the germline V gene are SGDLS and YYNGEE. This CDR3 region has 13 residues. Between the trimmed V and J ends, which lost 0 bases and 3 bases, there was a span of 6 bases. This chain's CDR3 is CASSVAAYTEAFF. The CDR3, as DNA: TGTGCCAGCAGCGTAGCGGCGTACACTGAAGCTTTCTTT.

The gene calls are TRBV6-5 and TRBJ1-3, with D maybe TRBD1 (5 bases). This CDR3 is 14 amino acids long. Trimming took off 6 bases at V and 2 bases at J, with 11 bases between the two ends. Germline CDR1 reads MNHEY; CDR2 reads SVGAGI. The CDR3 reads CASRASGTGNTIYF. The CDR3 bases are TGTGCCAGCAGGGCATCAGGGACTGGAAACACCATATATTTT.

This clone has only one observation. The chain has TRBV5-1 and TRBJ2-1; 7 bases line up with TRBD1. V was clipped by 5 bases and J by 4 bases; unmatched bases: 6. Germline V gives CDR1 SGHRS, CDR2 YFSETQ. The CDR3 runs to 14 residues. The CDR3 DNA reads TGCGCCAGCAGGCTGGGACAGTCTTACAATGAGCAGTTCTTC. This sequence encodes CASRLGQSYNEQFF.